A single sample gave rise to the 25 T cell receptor beta chains below, sequenced in a study of vaccination effects on CD4 cells after COVID-19 (dated by TCRdb to the early 2020s). The protocol used for the library was the immunoSEQ multiplex PCR assay. TCRdb carries this immuneACCESS record with in-frame sequences only. Its versions omit some clonotypes, under half of them owing to an unresolved V gene in the studies checked, with the rest unexplained. This sample holds approximately 31,000 clones; around 70% were observed only once. The ten largest clones take up 9% to 15% of the sample. No antigen is known for these receptors. To identify antigen-specific CD4+ T cell clonotypes by their expansion, the ViraFEST assay first stimulated PBMC with viral peptide pools and then applied TCR sequencing. After less than 13 days of culture, CD4+ T cells were isolated with the EasySep CD4+ T cell isolation kit. Participants received two doses of either the BNT162b2 or the mRNA-1273 mRNA SARS-CoV-2 vaccine.

This material consisted of CD4+ T cells from PBMCs cultured with HCoV-229E spike peptides, taken after COVID-19 vaccination. The intended sense of this specimen's cell subset or site label: HCoV-229E spike overlapping peptide pool stimulation. The receptors were gathered from a human donor who received a COVID-19 vaccine.

The chain has TRBV30 and TRBJ2-3; D uncertain. The CDR3 has 12 amino acids. In germline, CDR1 is GTSNPN, CDR2 SVGIG (reference sequence). Trimming stripped 2 bases from V and 2 bases from J, with 5 bases between. The DNA of the CDR3 is TGTGCCTGGAGTCCCATCACAGATACGCAGTATTTT. Protein sequence: CAWSPITDTQYF.

J is TRBJ2-2 and V is TRBV10-1, with D possibly matching TRBD2 (5 bases). CDR1 and CDR2 from the germline V gene are WNHNN and SYGVQD (reference sequence). CDR3 length equals 15 residues. Trimming took off 3 bases at V and 1 base at J, with 9 bases between the two ends. This CDR3 is CASSDERLNTGELFF. CDR3 in DNA: TGCGCCAGCAGTGACGAGCGGTTGAACACCGGGGAGCTGTTTTTT.

The chain couples TRBV24-1 to TRBJ2-1; D possibly matches TRBD1 or TRBD2 (5 bases each). V lost 5 bases to trimming and J lost 7 bases, with 17 bases between them. The CDR3 loop spans 15 amino acids. Germline assignment: CDR1 KGHDR and CDR2 SFDVKD. CDR3 sequence reads: CATSVGDGGLNEQFF. In nucleotides, the CDR3 is TGTGCCACCAGTGTGGGGGACGGAGGATTGAATGAGCAGTTCTTC.

CDR3 nucleotide sequence: TGTGCCAGCAACGTACAGGGGGCCAATGGCTACACCTTC. The encoded protein is CASNVQGANGYTF. The chain joins TRBV2 to TRBJ1-2; 9 bases agree with TRBD1. J was trimmed by 6 bases and V by 7 bases; bases with no gene match: 6. From germline, CDR1 is SNHLY and CDR2 FYNNEI. The CDR3 has 13 residues.

The chain links TRBV6-2 or TRBV6-3 to TRBJ1-5; perhaps TRBD1 as D (6 bases). V lost 4 bases to trimming and J lost 5 bases, with 9 bases between them. Germline CDR1 and CDR2: MNHEY and SVGEGT. There are 13 residues in the CDR3. The CDR3 protein is CASSWTAHQPQHF. In nucleotides, the CDR3 is TGTGCCAGCAGTTGGACAGCCCATCAGCCCCAGCATTTT.

This clone was counted between two and nine times. V gene TRBV6-6 combines with J gene TRBJ2-7; 8 bases fit TRBD1. The V gene end was trimmed by 2 bases and the J gene end by 4 bases; junction bases not matched to a gene: 4. This CDR3 spans 14 amino acids. Germline assignment: CDR1 MNHNY and CDR2 SVGAGI (reference sequence). CDR3 protein: CASSYPGQAYEQYF. DNA of the CDR3: TGTGCCAGCAGTTACCCGGGACAGGCATACGAGCAGTACTTC.

CDR3: CASSLAPYRAIHEKLFF. In DNA, the CDR3 is TGTGCCAGCAGCTTAGCGCCATACAGGGCGATTCATGAAAAACTGTTTTTT. This chain links TRBV7-9 with TRBJ1-4, with TRBD1 as a possible D gene (6 bases). The CDR3 spans 17 residues. The germline gives CDR1 SEHNR, CDR2 FQNEAQ (reference sequence). Trimming pared 0 bases from V and 6 bases from J, leaving 17 bases between.

This clone was detected only once. The chain joins TRBV11-3 to TRBJ2-7; D unclear. This CDR3 is 12 amino acids long. V was trimmed by 3 bases and J by 2 bases, leaving 5 bases between them. Germline V gene sequence: CDR1 SGHNT, CDR2 YENEEA. The CDR3 protein is CASSLTPYEQYF. DNA for the CDR3: TGTGCCAGCAGCTTGACCCCCTACGAGCAGTACTTC.

The genes are TRBV6-5 and TRBJ1-2; 7 nucleotides line up with TRBD1. With V trimmed by 8 bases and J by 4 bases, 4 bases remained unmatched. Looked up from germline, CDR1 is MNHEY and CDR2 is SVGAGI. This CDR3 contains 12 residues. CDR3 DNA sequence: TGTGCCAGCCGACAGGGTACCTATGGCTACACCTTC. Its protein is CASRQGTYGYTF.

This clone has more than one count but fewer than ten. This rearrangement joins TRBV3-1 (or the pseudogene TRBV3-2) to TRBJ1-2; weak D call: TRBD1 (6 bases). V was pared by 6 bases and J by 5 bases, with 16 bases between. Per germline, CDR1 LGHDT and CDR2 YNNKEL (reference sequence). The CDR3 runs 14 residues. The CDR3 DNA reads TGTGCCAGCAGGGACGTCGGAAGGGGGTATGGCTACACCTTC. Protein sequence: CASRDVGRGYGYTF.

The V call is TRBV2, the J call TRBJ2-5, with 7 bases lining up with TRBD2. J gave up 4 bases and V 3 bases, and 8 bases lay outside the gene matches. Germline assignment: CDR1 SNHLY and CDR2 FYNNEI. The CDR3 spans 15 residues. In DNA, the CDR3 is TGTGCCAGCAGTGATTTGCGGGGAGGGCGAGAGACCCAGTACTTC. This encodes CASSDLRGGRETQYF.

The rearrangement joins TRBV19 to TRBJ2-7; D perhaps matches TRBD1 (5 bases). V lost 6 bases and J lost 1, with 16 bases in between. CDR1 is LNHDA and CDR2 is SQIVND in the germline V gene (reference sequence). The CDR3 consists of 15 residues. For the CDR3, the DNA is TGTGCCAGTAGCTTGTCAGGGTGGGATTCCTACGAGCAGTACTTC. Protein product: CASSLSGWDSYEQYF.

In this sample, this clone turned up once. CDR3 loop: CASSLGLAGGNEQFF. The CDR3, as DNA: TGTGCCAGCAGCTTGGGACTAGCGGGAGGGAATGAGCAGTTCTTC. J is TRBJ2-1 and V is TRBV7-8, with TRBD2 matching over 16 bases. This CDR3 spans 15 amino acids. From germline, CDR1 is SGHVS and CDR2 FQNEAQ. Germline trimming cut 3 bases from V and 7 bases from J; bases unmatched to any gene: 0.

V usage is TRBV15 and J usage is TRBJ2-3; D might be TRBD1 (6 bases). The length of the CDR3 is 15 residues. Trimming shortened V by 5 bases and J by 1 base, and 13 bases separated the two germline ends. From germline, CDR1 is LNHNV and CDR2 YYDKDF (reference sequence). CDR3 sequence (DNA): TGTGCCACCAGCCAACCAGGGGAAGGCACAGATACGCAGTATTTT. This translates into CATSQPGEGTDTQYF.

The chain joins TRBV5-1 to TRBJ2-2; possibly TRBD1 or TRBD2 for D (5 bases each). Per germline, CDR1 SGHRS and CDR2 YFSETQ. The length of the CDR3 is 17 residues. V lost 7 bases and J lost 3, with 22 bases in between. The CDR3 sequence is CASHIAGTLRDTGELFF. Written as DNA, the CDR3 is TGCGCCAGCCACATCGCCGGGACCCTAAGAGACACCGGGGAGCTGTTTTTT.

The CDR3 reads CASSISQGAVTGELFF. The CDR3 DNA sequence: TGTGCCAGTAGTATCAGCCAGGGGGCAGTCACCGGGGAGCTGTTTTTT. The chain is built from TRBV19 and TRBJ2-2; TRBD1 matches 8 bases. This CDR3 is 16 amino acids long. CDR1 LNHDA and CDR2 SQIVND come from the germline V gene (reference sequence). The V gene end was trimmed by 3 bases and the J gene end by 4 bases; junction bases not matched to a gene: 7.

V gene TRBV30 combines with J gene TRBJ2-7, with TRBD1 as a possible D gene (6 bases). Germline assignment: CDR1 GTSNPN and CDR2 SVGIG (reference sequence). The ends were cut back, 3 bases at V and 0 bases at J, with 12 bases in the middle. The CDR3 totals 14 residues. This CDR3 reads CAWRNTGSSYEQYF. The CDR3 nucleotides are TGTGCCTGGAGAAATACAGGGAGCTCCTACGAGCAGTACTTC.

The chain carries TRBV14 and TRBJ1-1; the D is unclear. The CDR3 extends over 13 amino acids. Trimming cost V 3 bases and J 3 bases, with 8 bases left between them. Germline CDR1 is SGHDN and CDR2 is FVKESK. The CDR3 sequence is CASSHSLDTEAFF. Here the CDR3 DNA reads TGTGCCAGCAGCCACTCTTTGGACACTGAAGCTTTCTTT.

In this sample, this clone turned up a few times. The genes are TRBV6-6 and TRBJ1-5, with 8 bases identical to TRBD1. Germline CDR1 and CDR2: MNHNY and SVGAGI (reference sequence). The length of the CDR3 is 16 residues. Trimming at V came to 2 bases and at J to 0 bases, leaving 3 bases not matched to a gene. Here the CDR3 DNA reads TGTGCCAGCAGTTACGGGACAGGCTATAGCAATCAGCCCCAGCATTTT. Its protein is CASSYGTGYSNQPQHF.

This chain connects TRBV6-1 to TRBJ1-1; D remains ambiguous. The CDR3 runs to 17 residues. Per the germline V gene, CDR1 is MNHNS and CDR2 is SASEGT. V lost 2 bases to trimming and J lost 5 bases, with 21 bases between them. CDR3: CASSETGGRLSRTEAFF. CDR3 sequence (DNA): TGTGCCAGCAGTGAAACGGGTGGTAGGCTGAGTAGGACTGAAGCTTTCTTT.

The chain recombines TRBV6-5 with TRBJ2-3, with D perhaps matching TRBD2 (6 bases). The CDR3 covers 12 residues. The V gene's germline CDR1 is MNHEY and CDR2 SVGAGI. Deletions cut 7 bases from V and 6 bases from J, with 11 bases between. CDR3 amino acids: CASTLAGDTQYF. The CDR3 region has the DNA TGTGCCAGCACACTAGCAGGGGATACGCAGTATTTT.

This chain joins TRBV7-6 and TRBJ2-4, with 9 bases fitting TRBD2. The length of the CDR3 is 18 residues. Germline CDR1 reads SGHVS; CDR2 reads FNYEAQ. The junction had 9 bases not matched to a gene; V was cut back by 3 bases and J by 0 bases. This chain's CDR3 is CASSLGPQRGVAKNIQYF. The CDR3 region has the DNA TGTGCCAGCAGCTTGGGCCCCCAGCGGGGGGTAGCCAAAAACATTCAGTACTTC.

This rearrangement joins TRBV20-1 to TRBJ2-2; D is ambiguous. This CDR3 has 16 residues. Germline loops: CDR1 DFQATT, CDR2 SNEGSKA (reference sequence). The ends were cut back, 3 bases at V and 1 base at J, with 15 bases in the middle. Here the CDR3 DNA reads TGCAGTGCTAGTCCCCTGCTCGCTATGAACACCGGGGAGCTGTTTTTT. Translation gives CSASPLLAMNTGELFF.

This clone showed up just once. V gene TRBV29-1 combines with J gene TRBJ2-5; tentatively, D is TRBD1 (5 bases). Trimming pared 1 base from V and 6 bases from J, leaving 15 bases between. The germline V gene encodes CDR1 SQVTM and CDR2 ANQGSEA. This CDR3 spans 14 amino acids. The CDR3 DNA follows: TGCAGCGTTGAAGGCAGGGCAAGCTTCCAGACCCAGTACTTC. This encodes CSVEGRASFQTQYF. The complete variable domain, with remaining parts taken from reference TRBV29-1 and TRBJ2-5, reads SAVISQKPSRDICQRGTSLTIQCQVDSQVTMMFWYRQQPGQSLTLIATANQGSEATYESGFVIDKFPISRPNLTFSTLTVSNMSPEDSSIYLCSVEGRASFQTQYFGPGTRLLVL.

V and J are TRBV6-1 and TRBJ1-2; D is perhaps TRBD1 (5 bases). V dropped 2 bases and J dropped 0 bases, with 13 bases sitting between them. This CDR3 comprises 16 residues. Germline CDR1 and CDR2: MNHNS and SASEGT. The chain's CDR3 is CASSESSTVTNYGYTF. CDR3 DNA: TGTGCCAGCAGTGAATCTTCGACAGTCACTAACTATGGCTACACCTTC.